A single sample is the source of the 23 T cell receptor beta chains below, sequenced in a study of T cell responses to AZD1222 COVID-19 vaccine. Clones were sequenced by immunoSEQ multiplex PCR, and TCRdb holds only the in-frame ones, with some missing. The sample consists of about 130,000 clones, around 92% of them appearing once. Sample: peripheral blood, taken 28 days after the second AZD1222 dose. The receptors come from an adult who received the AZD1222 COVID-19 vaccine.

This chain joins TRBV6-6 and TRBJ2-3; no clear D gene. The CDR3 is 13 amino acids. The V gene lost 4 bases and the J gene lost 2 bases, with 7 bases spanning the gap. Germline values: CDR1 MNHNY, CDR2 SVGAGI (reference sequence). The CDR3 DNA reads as TGTGCCAGCAGTTTCATACCCACAGATACGCAGTATTTT. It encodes CASSFIPTDTQYF.

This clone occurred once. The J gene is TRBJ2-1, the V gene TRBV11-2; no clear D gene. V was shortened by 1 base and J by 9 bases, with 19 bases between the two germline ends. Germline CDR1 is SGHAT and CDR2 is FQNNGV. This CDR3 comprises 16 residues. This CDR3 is CASSLGPQVGSSEQFF. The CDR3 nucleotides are TGTGCCAGCAGCTTAGGGCCCCAAGTTGGAAGTAGTGAGCAGTTCTTC.

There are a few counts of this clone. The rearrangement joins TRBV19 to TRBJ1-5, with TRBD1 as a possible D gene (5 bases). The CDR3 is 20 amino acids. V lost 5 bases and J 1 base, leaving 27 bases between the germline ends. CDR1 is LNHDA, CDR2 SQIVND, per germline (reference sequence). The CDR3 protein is CASSALRDADPGRSNQPQHF. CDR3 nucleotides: TGTGCCAGTAGTGCACTCCGGGACGCCGACCCCGGGAGGAGCAATCAGCCCCAGCATTTT.

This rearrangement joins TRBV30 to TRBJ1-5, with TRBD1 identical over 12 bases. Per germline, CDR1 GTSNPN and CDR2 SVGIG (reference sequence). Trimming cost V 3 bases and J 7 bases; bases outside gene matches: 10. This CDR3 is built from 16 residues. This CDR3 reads CAWSAGTGGGRQPQHF. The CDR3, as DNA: TGTGCCTGGAGCGCCGGGACAGGGGGCGGGAGGCAGCCCCAGCATTTT.

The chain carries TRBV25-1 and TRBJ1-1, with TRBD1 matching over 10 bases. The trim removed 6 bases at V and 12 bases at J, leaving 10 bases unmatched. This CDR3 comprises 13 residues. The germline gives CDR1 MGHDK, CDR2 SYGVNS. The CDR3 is CASSARTGGQTFF. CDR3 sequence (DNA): TGTGCCAGCAGCGCTAGGACAGGGGGTCAGACTTTCTTT.

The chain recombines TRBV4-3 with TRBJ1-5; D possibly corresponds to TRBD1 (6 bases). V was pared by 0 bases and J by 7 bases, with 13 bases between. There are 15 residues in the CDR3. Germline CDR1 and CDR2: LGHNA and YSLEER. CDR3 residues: CASSQENRAGQPQHF. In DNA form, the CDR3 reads TGCGCCAGCAGCCAAGAAAACAGGGCAGGGCAGCCCCAGCATTTT.

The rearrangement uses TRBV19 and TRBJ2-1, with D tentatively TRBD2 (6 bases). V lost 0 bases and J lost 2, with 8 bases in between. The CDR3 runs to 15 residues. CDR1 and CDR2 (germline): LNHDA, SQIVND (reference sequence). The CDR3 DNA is TGTGCCAGTAGTATAGAGCGGAGGGCCTACAATGAGCAGTTCTTC. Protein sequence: CASSIERRAYNEQFF.

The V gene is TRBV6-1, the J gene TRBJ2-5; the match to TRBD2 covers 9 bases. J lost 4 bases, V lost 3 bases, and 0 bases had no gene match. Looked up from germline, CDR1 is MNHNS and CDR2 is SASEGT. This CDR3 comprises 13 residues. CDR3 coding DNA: TGTGCCAGCAGTGAGGGACTAGCAGAGACCCAGTACTTC. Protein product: CASSEGLAETQYF.

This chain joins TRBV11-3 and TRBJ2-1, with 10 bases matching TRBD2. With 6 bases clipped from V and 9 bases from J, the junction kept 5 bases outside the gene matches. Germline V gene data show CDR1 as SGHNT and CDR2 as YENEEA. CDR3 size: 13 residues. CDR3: CASRLAGDSEQFF. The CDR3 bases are TGTGCCAGCAGGCTAGCGGGAGACAGTGAGCAGTTCTTC.

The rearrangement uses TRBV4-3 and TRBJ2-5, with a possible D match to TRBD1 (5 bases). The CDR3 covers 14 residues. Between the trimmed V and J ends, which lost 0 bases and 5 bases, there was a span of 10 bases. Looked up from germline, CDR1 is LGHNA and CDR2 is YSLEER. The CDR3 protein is CASSQDQGVETQYF. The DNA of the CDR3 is TGCGCCAGCAGCCAAGATCAGGGTGTGGAGACCCAGTACTTC.

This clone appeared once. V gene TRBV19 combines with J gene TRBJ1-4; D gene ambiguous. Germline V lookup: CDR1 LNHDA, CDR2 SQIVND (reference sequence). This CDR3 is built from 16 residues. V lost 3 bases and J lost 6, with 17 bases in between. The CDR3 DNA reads TGTGCCAGTAGTATGAACCGGGCCGCGCTCGATGAAAAACTGTTTTTT. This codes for CASSMNRAALDEKLFF. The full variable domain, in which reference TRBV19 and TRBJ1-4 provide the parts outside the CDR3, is DGGITQSPKYLFRKEGQNVTLSCEQNLNHDAMYWYRQDPGQGLRLIYYSQIVNDFQKGDIAEGYSVSREKKESFPLTVTSAQKNPTAFYLCASSMNRAALDEKLFFGSGTQLSVL.

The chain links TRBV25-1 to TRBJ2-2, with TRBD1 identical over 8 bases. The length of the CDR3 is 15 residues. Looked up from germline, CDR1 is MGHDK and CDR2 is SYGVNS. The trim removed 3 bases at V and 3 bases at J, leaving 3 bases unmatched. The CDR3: CASSEQDRDTGELFF. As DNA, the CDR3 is TGTGCCAGCAGTGAGCAGGACAGGGACACCGGGGAGCTGTTTTTT.

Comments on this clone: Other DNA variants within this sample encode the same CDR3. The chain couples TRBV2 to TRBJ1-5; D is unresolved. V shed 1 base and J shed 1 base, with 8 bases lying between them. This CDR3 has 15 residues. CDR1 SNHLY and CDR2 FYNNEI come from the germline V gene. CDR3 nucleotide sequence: TGTGCCAGCAGTGAAGGGCTTTCGAGCAATCAGCCCCAGCATTTT. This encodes CASSEGLSSNQPQHF.

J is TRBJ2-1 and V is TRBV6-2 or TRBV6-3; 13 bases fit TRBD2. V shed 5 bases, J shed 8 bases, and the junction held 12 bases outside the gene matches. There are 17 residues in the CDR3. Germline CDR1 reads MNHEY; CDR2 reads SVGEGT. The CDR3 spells CASSPLLAGGNRDEQFF. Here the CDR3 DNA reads TGTGCCAGCAGTCCACTACTAGCGGGGGGGAATAGGGATGAGCAGTTCTTC.

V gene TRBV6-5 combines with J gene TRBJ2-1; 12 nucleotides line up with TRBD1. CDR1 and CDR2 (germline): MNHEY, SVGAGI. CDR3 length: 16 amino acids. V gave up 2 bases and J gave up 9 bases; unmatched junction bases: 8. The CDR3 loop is CASSYTAGQGAGEQFF. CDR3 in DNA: TGTGCCAGCAGTTACACAGCGGGACAGGGGGCCGGTGAGCAGTTCTTC.

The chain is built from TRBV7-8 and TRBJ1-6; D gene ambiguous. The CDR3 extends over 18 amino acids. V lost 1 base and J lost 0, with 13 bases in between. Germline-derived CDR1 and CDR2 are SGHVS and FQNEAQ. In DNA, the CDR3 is TGTGCCAGCAGCTTAGAGCCGGCGGCGAGCTCCTATAATTCACCCCTCCACTTT. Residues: CASSLEPAASSYNSPLHF.

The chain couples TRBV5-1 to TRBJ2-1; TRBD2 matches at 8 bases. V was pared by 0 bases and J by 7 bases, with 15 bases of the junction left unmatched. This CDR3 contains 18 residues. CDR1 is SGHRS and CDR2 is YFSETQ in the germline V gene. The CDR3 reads CASSLDAAGTRARNEQFF. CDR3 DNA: TGCGCCAGCAGCTTGGATGCGGCCGGGACTAGGGCTAGAAATGAGCAGTTCTTC.

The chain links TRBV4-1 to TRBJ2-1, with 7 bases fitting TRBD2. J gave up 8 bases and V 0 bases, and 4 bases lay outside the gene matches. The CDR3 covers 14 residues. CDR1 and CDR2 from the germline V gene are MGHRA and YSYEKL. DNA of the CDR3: TGCGCCAGCAGCCAAGAAAGACTAGCCTATGAGCAGTTCTTC. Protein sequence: CASSQERLAYEQFF.

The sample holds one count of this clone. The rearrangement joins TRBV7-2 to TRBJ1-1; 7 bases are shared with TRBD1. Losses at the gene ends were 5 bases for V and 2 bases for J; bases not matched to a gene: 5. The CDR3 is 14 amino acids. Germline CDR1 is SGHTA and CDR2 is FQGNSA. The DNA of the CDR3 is TGTGCCAGCAGCCCGACAGGGCTCAACACTGAAGCTTTCTTT. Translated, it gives CASSPTGLNTEAFF.

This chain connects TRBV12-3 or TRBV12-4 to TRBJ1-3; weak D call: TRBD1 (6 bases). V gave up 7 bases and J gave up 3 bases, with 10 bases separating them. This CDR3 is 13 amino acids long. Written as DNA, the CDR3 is TGTGCCAGCAACGGACAGCTTGGAAACACCATATATTTT. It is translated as CASNGQLGNTIYF.

The CDR3 bases are TGTGCCAGCTCACCACGGAGCAGGATGAACACTGAAGCTTTCTTT. This codes for CASSPRSRMNTEAFF. This chain uses TRBV18 with TRBJ1-1; D is undetermined. The V end was cut by 1 base, the J end by 0 bases, with 9 bases between. The CDR3 extends over 15 amino acids. Germline loops: CDR1 KGHSH, CDR2 LQKENI.

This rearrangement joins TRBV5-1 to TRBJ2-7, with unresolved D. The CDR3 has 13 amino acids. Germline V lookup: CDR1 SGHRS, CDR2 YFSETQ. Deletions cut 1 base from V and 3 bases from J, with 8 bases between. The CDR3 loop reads CASSLMASYEQYF. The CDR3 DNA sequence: TGCGCCAGCAGCTTGATGGCCAGCTACGAGCAGTACTTC.

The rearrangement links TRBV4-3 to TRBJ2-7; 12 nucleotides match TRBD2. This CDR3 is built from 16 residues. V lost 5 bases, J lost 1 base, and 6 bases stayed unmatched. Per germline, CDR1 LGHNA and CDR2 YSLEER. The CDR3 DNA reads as TGCGCCAGCAGCAAGGGACTAGCGGGCCCTTCCTACGAGCAGTACTTC. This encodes CASSKGLAGPSYEQYF.